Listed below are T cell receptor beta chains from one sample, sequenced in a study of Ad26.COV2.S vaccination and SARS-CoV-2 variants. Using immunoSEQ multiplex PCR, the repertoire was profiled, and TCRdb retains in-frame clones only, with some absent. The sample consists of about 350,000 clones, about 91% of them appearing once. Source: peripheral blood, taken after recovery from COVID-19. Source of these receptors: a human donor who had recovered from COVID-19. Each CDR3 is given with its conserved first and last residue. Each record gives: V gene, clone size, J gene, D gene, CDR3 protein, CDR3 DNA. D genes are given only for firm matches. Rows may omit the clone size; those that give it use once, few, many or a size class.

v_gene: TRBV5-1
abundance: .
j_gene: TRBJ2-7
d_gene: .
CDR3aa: CASSLVAASYEQYF
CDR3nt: TGCGCCAGCAGCTTGGTGGCAGCAAGCTACGAGCAGTACTTC

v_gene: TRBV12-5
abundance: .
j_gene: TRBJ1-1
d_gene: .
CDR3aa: CASGSAYKGGTEAFF
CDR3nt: TGTGCTAGTGGTTCCGCATACAAAGGGGGGACTGAAGCTTTCTTT

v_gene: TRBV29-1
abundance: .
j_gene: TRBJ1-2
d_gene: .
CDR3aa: CSVEVSTTRPYGYTF
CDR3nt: TGCAGCGTTGAAGTGTCAACTACCCGGCCGTATGGCTACACCTTC

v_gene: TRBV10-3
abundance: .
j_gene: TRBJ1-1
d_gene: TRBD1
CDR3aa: CAISARDSPWSAIGTEAFF
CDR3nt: TGTGCCATCAGTGCCCGGGACAGCCCTTGGTCCGCGATTGGGACTGAAGCTTTCTTT

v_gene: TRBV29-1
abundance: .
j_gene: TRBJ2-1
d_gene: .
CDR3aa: CSVDSPGSNEQFF
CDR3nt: TGCAGCGTTGATAGCCCGGGGAGCAATGAGCAGTTCTTC

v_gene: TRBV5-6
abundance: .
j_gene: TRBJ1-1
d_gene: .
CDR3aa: CASSVGAGKAFF
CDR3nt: TGTGCCAGCAGCGTGGGCGCGGGTAAAGCTTTCTTT

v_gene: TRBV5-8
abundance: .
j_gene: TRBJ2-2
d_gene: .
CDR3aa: CASTRRTNTGELFF
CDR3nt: TGTGCCAGCACCCGTCGTACGAACACCGGGGAGCTGTTTTTT

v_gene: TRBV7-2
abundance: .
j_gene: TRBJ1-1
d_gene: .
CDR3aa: CASSSHDPGIYMNTEAFF
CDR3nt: TGTGCCAGCAGCTCACATGATCCGGGGATATACATGAACACTGAAGCTTTCTTT

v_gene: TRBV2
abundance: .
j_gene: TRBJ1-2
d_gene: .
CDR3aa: CASNGETDYNYGYTF
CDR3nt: TGTGCCAGCAACGGAGAAACAGATTATAACTATGGCTACACCTTC

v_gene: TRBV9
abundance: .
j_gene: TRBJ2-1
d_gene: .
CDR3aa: CASSDGSSYNEQFF
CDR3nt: TGTGCCAGCAGCGACGGGAGCTCCTACAATGAGCAGTTCTTC

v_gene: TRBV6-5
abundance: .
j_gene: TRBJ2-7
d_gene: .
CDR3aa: CASSRPNNEQYF
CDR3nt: TGTGCCAGCAGTCGGCCGAACAACGAGCAGTACTTC

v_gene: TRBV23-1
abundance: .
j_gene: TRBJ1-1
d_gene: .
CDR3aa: CASSREDPKAFF
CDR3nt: TGCGCCAGCAGTCGTGAAGATCCTAAAGCTTTCTTT

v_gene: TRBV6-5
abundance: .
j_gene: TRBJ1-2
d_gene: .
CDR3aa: CASSVDRKAYGYTF
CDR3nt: TGTGCCAGCAGCGTAGACAGGAAGGCTTATGGCTACACCTTC

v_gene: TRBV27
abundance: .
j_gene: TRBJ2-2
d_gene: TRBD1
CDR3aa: CASSSGTGVGGELFF
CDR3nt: TGTGCCAGCAGTTCCGGGACAGGGGTCGGCGGGGAGCTGTTTTTT

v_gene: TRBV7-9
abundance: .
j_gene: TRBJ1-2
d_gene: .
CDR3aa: CASSPGPGEKRGYTF
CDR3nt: TGTGCCAGCAGCCCAGGCCCCGGCGAGAAAAGGGGCTACACCTTC

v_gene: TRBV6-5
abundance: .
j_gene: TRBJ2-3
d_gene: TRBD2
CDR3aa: CASGTSGPDTQYF
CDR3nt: TGTGCCAGCGGGACTAGCGGACCAGATACGCAGTATTTT

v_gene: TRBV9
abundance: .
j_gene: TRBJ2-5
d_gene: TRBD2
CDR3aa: CASSVAASGGYQETQYF
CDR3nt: TGTGCCAGCAGCGTCGCTGCTAGCGGGGGGTACCAAGAGACCCAGTACTTC

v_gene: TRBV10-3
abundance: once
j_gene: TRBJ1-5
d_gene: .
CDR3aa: CAISESARVQPQHF
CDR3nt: TGTGCCATCAGTGAGTCGGCGAGAGTTCAGCCCCAGCATTTT

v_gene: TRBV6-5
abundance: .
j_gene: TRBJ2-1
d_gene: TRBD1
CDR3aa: CASKSPGQGYNEQFF
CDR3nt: TGTGCCAGCAAATCCCCGGGACAGGGGTACAATGAGCAGTTCTTC

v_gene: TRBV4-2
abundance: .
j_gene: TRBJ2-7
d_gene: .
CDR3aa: CASSQDWSSAYEQYF
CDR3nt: TGTGCCAGCAGCCAAGATTGGAGTTCAGCCTACGAGCAGTACTTC

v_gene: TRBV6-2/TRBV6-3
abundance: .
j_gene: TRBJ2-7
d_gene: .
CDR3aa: CASSYGTYEQYF
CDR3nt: TGTGCCAGCAGTTACGGGACCTACGAGCAGTACTTC

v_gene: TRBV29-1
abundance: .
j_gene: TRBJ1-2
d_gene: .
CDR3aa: CSAQSRVINYGYTF
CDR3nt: TGCAGCGCCCAATCCAGGGTAATTAACTATGGCTACACCTTC

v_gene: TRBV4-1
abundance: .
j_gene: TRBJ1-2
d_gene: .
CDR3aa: CASSQGARGYTF
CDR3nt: TGCGCCAGCAGCCAAGGAGCGCGAGGCTACACCTTC

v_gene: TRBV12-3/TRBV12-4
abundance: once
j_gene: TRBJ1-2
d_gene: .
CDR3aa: CASSSTAGGYTF
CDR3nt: TGTGCCAGCAGTTCGACGGCGGGTGGCTACACCTTC

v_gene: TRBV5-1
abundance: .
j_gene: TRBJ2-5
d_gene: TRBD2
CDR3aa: CASSFNSGTTTKTQYF
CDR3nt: TGCGCCAGCAGCTTTAACTCCGGGACTACTACCAAGACCCAGTACTTC

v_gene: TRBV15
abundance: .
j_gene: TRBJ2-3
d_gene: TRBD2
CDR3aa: CATSRRAGALTDTQYF
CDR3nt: TGTGCCACCAGCAGACGAGCGGGGGCCCTCACAGATACGCAGTATTTT

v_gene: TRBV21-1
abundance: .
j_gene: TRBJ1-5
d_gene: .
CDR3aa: CASLKGGNIVNQPQHF
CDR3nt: TGTGCCAGCCTAAAAGGGGGAAATATTGTCAATCAGCCCCAGCATTTT

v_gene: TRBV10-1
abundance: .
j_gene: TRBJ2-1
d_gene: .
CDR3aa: CASSGDSYEQFF
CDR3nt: TGCGCCAGCAGTGGGGACTCTTATGAGCAGTTCTTC

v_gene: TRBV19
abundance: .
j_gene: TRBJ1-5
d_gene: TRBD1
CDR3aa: CASSIGPQGNQPQHF
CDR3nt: TGTGCCAGTAGTATAGGTCCACAGGGGAATCAGCCCCAGCATTTT

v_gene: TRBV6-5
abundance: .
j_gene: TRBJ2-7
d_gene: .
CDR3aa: CASSYEGGYTYEQYF
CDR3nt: TGTGCCAGCAGTTACGAGGGGGGCTACACCTACGAGCAGTACTTC

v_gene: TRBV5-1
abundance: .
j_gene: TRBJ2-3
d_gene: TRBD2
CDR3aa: CASSSGLAADTQYF
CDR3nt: TGCGCCAGCAGCTCGGGACTAGCCGCAGATACGCAGTATTTT

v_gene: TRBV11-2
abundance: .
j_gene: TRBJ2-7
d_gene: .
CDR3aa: CASSLGQLLEQYF
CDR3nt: TGTGCCAGCAGCTTAGGGCAGCTTCTTGAGCAGTACTTC

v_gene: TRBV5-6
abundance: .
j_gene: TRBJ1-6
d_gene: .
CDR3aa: CASSFWGGSYNSPLHF
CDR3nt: TGTGCCAGCAGCTTTTGGGGGGGCTCCTATAATTCACCCCTCCACTTT

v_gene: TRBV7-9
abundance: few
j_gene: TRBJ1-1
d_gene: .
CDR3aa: CASSSLHRTEAFF
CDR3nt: TGTGCCAGCAGCTCGCTCCACAGGACTGAAGCTTTCTTT

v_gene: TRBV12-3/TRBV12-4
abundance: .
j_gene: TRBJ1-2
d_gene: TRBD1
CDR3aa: CASSLGQGVGYTF
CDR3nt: TGTGCCAGCAGTTTGGGGCAGGGGGTCGGCTACACCTTC

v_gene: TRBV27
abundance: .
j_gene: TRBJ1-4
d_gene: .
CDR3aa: CATFFNEKLFF
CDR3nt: TGTGCCACCTTTTTTAATGAAAAACTGTTTTTT

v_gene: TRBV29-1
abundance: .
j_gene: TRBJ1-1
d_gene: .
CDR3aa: CSVAGISNTEAFF
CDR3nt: TGCAGCGTTGCAGGGATTTCGAACACTGAAGCTTTCTTT

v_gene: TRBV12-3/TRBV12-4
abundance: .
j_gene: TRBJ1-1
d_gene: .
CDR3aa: CASSFRLTEAFF
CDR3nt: TGTGCCAGCAGTTTCAGGCTCACTGAAGCTTTCTTT

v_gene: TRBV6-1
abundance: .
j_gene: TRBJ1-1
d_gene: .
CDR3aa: CASIPTGNTEAFF
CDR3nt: TGTGCCAGCATCCCCACAGGGAACACTGAAGCTTTCTTT

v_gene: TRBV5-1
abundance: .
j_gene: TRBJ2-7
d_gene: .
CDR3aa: CASSLDRTYEQYF
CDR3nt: TGCGCCAGCAGCTTGGACAGGACCTACGAGCAGTACTTC

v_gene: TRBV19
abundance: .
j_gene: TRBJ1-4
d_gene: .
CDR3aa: CASSIGSWGTNEKLFF
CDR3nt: TGTGCCAGTAGTATAGGGTCGTGGGGTACTAATGAAAAACTGTTTTTT

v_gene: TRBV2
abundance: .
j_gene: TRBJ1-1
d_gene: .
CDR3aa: CASTSSPGVAEAFF
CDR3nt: TGTGCCAGCACCTCATCCCCAGGGGTTGCTGAAGCTTTCTTT

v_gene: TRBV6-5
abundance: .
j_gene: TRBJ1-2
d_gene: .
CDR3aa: CASRERGNYGYTF
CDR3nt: TGTGCCAGCAGGGAGCGGGGTAACTATGGCTACACCTTC

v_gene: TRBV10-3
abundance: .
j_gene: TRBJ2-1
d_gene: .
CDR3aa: CAISDALSPETDNEQFF
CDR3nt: TGTGCCATCAGTGATGCTTTGTCCCCAGAGACCGACAATGAGCAGTTCTTC

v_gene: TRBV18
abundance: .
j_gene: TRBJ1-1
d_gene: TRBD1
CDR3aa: CASSPGQGVPNTEAFF
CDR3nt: TGTGCCAGCTCACCGGGACAGGGAGTACCGAACACTGAAGCTTTCTTT

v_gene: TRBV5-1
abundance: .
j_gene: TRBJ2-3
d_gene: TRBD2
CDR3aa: CASSGGLAGVYGTDTQYF
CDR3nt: TGCGCCAGCAGCGGAGGACTAGCGGGGGTTTATGGCACAGATACGCAGTATTTT

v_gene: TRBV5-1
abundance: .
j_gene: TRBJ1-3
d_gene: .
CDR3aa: CASSFSPLGGNTIYF
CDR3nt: TGCGCCAGCAGCTTCTCTCCGTTGGGAGGAAACACCATATATTTT